The 3 T cell receptor beta chains reported below all come from one sample, sequenced in a study of CD8 T cells in Susac syndrome. Random hexamers were used to reverse transcribe an amount of roughly 0.45 to 1 ug RNA. MiXCR, run by TCRdb on the immunoSEQ multiplex PCR reads, gives a single entry per CDR3 protein. The data contain about 120,000 distinct CDR3 sequences, 85% to 95% of them seen just once; the ten biggest clones take up roughly 0.11%. Sequencing was performed on CD8+ T cells from PBMCs. Every receptor here comes from a human donor in good health.

This chain connects TRBV30 to TRBJ2-7; TRBD1 aligns across 10 bases. The CDR3 is 13 amino acids. Germline lookup yields CDR1 GTSNPN and CDR2 SVGIG (reference sequence). The V and J ends lost 3 bases and 11 bases, in that order; junction bases with no gene match: 10. The CDR3 here is CAWSQRQGAQEYF. The DNA of the CDR3 is TGTGCCTGGAGCCAAAGACAGGGGGCGCAGGAGTACTTC.

This clonotype was found once. The genes are TRBV14 and TRBJ2-7; D is undetermined. V was pared by 3 bases and J by 4 bases, with 16 bases between. There are 15 residues in the CDR3. Per the germline V gene, CDR1 is SGHDN and CDR2 is FVKESK. The CDR3 loop is CASSHNPESLYEQYF. The CDR3 DNA follows: TGTGCCAGCAGCCATAACCCTGAAAGCCTTTACGAGCAGTACTTC.

The V and J genes are TRBV23-1 and TRBJ1-4, with D maybe TRBD1 (5 bases). TRBV23-1 is given ORF status, its function remaining uncertain. V lost 6 bases, J lost 7 bases, and 30 bases lay in between. The CDR3 extends over 19 amino acids. The CDR3 nucleotides read TGCGCCAGCAGGAGATGCTATGGATATAGGGGCGACGGTAGTGAAAAACTGTTTTTT. Amino acids: CASRRCYGYRGDGSEKLFF.